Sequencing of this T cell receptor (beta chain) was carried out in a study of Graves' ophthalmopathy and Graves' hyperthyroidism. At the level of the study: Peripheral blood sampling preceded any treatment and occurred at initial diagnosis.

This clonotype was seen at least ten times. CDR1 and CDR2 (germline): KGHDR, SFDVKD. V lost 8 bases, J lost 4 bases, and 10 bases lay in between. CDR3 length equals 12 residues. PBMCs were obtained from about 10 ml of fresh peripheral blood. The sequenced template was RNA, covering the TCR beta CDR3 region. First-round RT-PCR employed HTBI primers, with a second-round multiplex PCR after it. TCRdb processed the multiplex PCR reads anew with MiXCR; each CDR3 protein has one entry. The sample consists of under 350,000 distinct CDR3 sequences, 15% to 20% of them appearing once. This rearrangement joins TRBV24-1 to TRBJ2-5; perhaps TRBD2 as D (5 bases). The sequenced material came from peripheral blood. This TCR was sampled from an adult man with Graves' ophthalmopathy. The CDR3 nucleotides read TGTGCCACCATGGGTGAGGGAGAGACCCAGTACTTC. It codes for CATMGEGETQYF.